These 25 T cell receptor beta chains came from one sample sequenced in a study of blood T cell repertoires in COVID-19. Method: immunoSEQ multiplex PCR; TCRdb's copy keeps in-frame clones and lacks some. Found here are around 230,000 clones, roughly 82% of them singletons; the top ten hold about 2.3%. Sequencing input: peripheral blood. All receptors come from a man between 35 and 55 years old who had recovered from COVID-19.

The chain employs TRBV7-9 and TRBJ2-7, with a weak D call TRBD2 (6 bases). This CDR3 has 15 residues. Deletions cut 3 bases from V and 4 bases from J, with 16 bases between. Germline-derived CDR1 and CDR2 are SEHNR and FQNEAQ (reference sequence). The CDR3 spells CASSFQGGLAYEQYF. CDR3 DNA: TGTGCCAGCAGCTTCCAGGGTGGGCTAGCGTACGAGCAGTACTTC.

The chain carries TRBV7-2 and TRBJ2-1; no clear D. V dropped 4 bases and J dropped 3 bases, with 4 bases sitting between them. Germline CDR1 reads SGHTA; CDR2 reads FQGNSA. The CDR3 has 12 residues. The CDR3 nucleotides are TGTGCCAGCAGCTCCCTCTACAATGAGCAGTTCTTC. It specifies CASSSLYNEQFF.

This sequence joins TRBV11-2 and TRBJ2-3; 12 nucleotides line up with TRBD2. CDR3 length: 16 amino acids. Germline values: CDR1 SGHAT, CDR2 FQNNGV. V shed 4 bases and J 4 bases; nucleotides not matched to a gene: 6. This CDR3 reads CASSSASGGASDTQYF. The CDR3 DNA is TGTGCCAGCAGCTCAGCTAGCGGGGGGGCCTCAGATACGCAGTATTTT.

The sample holds a few counts of this clone. J is TRBJ2-7 and V is TRBV6-5, with 8 nucleotides matching TRBD2. Looked up from germline, CDR1 is MNHEY and CDR2 is SVGAGI. V was clipped by 6 bases and J by 4 bases; unmatched bases: 11. The CDR3 extends over 15 amino acids. CDR3 loop: CASRSRLAGLYEQYF. The DNA for the CDR3 is TGTGCCAGCAGGAGTAGGTTAGCGGGATTATACGAGCAGTACTTC.

This chain uses TRBV2 with TRBJ1-5, with D perhaps TRBD1 (6 bases). The CDR3 runs 15 residues. The V and J ends lost 6 bases and 2 bases respectively, with 14 bases between them. Germline-derived CDR1 and CDR2 are SNHLY and FYNNEI. The CDR3 nucleotides read TGTGCCAGCAGAGGGGGGGGTCTGGGCAATCAGCCCCAGCATTTT. Translation: CASRGGGLGNQPQHF.

This chain links TRBV29-1 with TRBJ2-5; 8 nucleotides match TRBD1. The germline gives CDR1 SQVTM, CDR2 ANQGSEA. The CDR3 is 12 amino acids. Unmatched junction bases numbered 4, after V lost 7 bases and J lost 3 bases. DNA of the CDR3: TGCAGCGCCACACAGGGGGAAGAGACCCAGTACTTC. Its protein product is CSATQGEETQYF.

This chain joins TRBV7-2 and TRBJ2-7; 9 bases match TRBD1. Germline V gene lookup returns CDR1 SGHTA and CDR2 FQGNSA. J gave up 2 bases and V 3 bases, and 5 bases lay outside the gene matches. The CDR3 is made up of 15 amino acids. The CDR3 protein is CASSLDRGRAYEQYF. CDR3 DNA sequence: TGTGCCAGCAGCTTGGACAGGGGACGGGCCTACGAGCAGTACTTC.

The chain links TRBV7-8 to TRBJ2-7, with 9 positions matching TRBD1. Per the germline V gene, CDR1 is SGHVS and CDR2 is FQNEAQ. The V and J ends lost 5 bases and 5 bases, in that order; junction bases with no gene match: 13. This CDR3 spans 16 amino acids. CDR3 coding DNA: TGTGCCAGCAGCCGAGGGATCGGGACAGGGAACGACGAGCAGTACTTC. Its translation: CASSRGIGTGNDEQYF.

This sequence joins TRBV29-1 and TRBJ1-1; 7 bases align to TRBD1. Germline CDR1 and CDR2: SQVTM and ANQGSEA. The CDR3 covers 13 residues. Losses at the gene ends were 6 bases for V and 0 bases for J; bases not matched to a gene: 4. CDR3 residues: CSVTTGMNTEAFF. The CDR3 DNA reads as TGCAGCGTGACGACAGGGATGAACACTGAAGCTTTCTTT.

Comment on this clone: One junction end disagrees with the germline gene, perhaps due to a read error. This chain uses TRBV30 with TRBJ2-1, with 11 bases aligning to TRBD2. The germline gives CDR1 GTSNPN, CDR2 SVGIG (reference sequence). This CDR3 has 14 residues. The CDR3 DNA reads TGTGCCTGGAGTGTTAGTAGCGGGGGGGAGCTTCAAATCTTC. Protein: CAWSVSSGGELQIF. Drawing the rest from reference TRBV30 and TRBJ2-1, the complete variable domain is SQTIHQWPATLVQPVGSPLSLECTVEGTSNPNLYWYRQAAGRGLQLLFYSVGIGQISSEVPQNLSASRPQDRQFILSSKKLLLSDSGFYLCAWSVSSGGELQIFGPGTRLTVL.

J is TRBJ2-1 and V is TRBV30, with D perhaps TRBD2 (6 bases). CDR1 is GTSNPN, CDR2 SVGIG, per germline (reference sequence). V lost 2 bases and J 7 bases, leaving 24 bases between the germline ends. This CDR3 comprises 17 residues. In nucleotides, the CDR3 is TGTGCCTGGAGTCCATACCGGGAGACGGTTTTTGTAAATGAGCAGTTCTTC. Translation: CAWSPYRETVFVNEQFF.

This chain connects TRBV7-2 to TRBJ1-1; perhaps TRBD1 as D (6 bases). Germline V gene lookup returns CDR1 SGHTA and CDR2 FQGNSA. Deletions cut 4 bases from V and 1 base from J, with 19 bases between. The CDR3 is made up of 17 amino acids. In nucleotides, the CDR3 is TGTGCCAGCAGCTCCCTTCGACCGGGACATGGGAACACTGAAGCTTTCTTT. This translates into CASSSLRPGHGNTEAFF.

The chain joins TRBV25-1 to TRBJ1-1; 10 bases match TRBD1. V was clipped by 4 bases and J by 5 bases; unmatched bases: 4. Germline lookup yields CDR1 MGHDK and CDR2 SYGVNS. The CDR3 extends over 14 amino acids. CDR3 DNA: TGTGCCAGCAGTGGGACAGGGGGGGGGACTGAAGCTTTCTTT. It translates to CASSGTGGGTEAFF.

This clone was counted once. The CDR3 here is CASSSGTGVGTGYGYTF. CDR3 nucleotide sequence: TGTGCCAGCAGCTCCGGGACAGGGGTGGGGACTGGGTATGGCTACACCTTC. This rearrangement joins TRBV11-3 to TRBJ1-2; 10 bases are a match to TRBD1. The CDR3 contains 17 residues. The trim removed 4 bases at V and 5 bases at J, leaving 13 bases unmatched. CDR1 is SGHNT and CDR2 is YENEEA in the germline V gene.

The chain has TRBV6-5 and TRBJ1-2, with D maybe TRBD1 (6 bases). The CDR3 extends over 14 amino acids. The ends were cut back, 6 bases at V and 2 bases at J, with 13 bases in the middle. The germline V gene has CDR1 MNHEY and CDR2 SVGAGI. The CDR3 spells CASSYDRRNYGYTF. The CDR3 DNA reads TGTGCCAGCAGCTACGACAGGAGGAACTATGGCTACACCTTC.

This sequence joins TRBV6-4 and TRBJ2-1; 8 bases match TRBD2. The CDR3 length is 15 residues. V was clipped by 10 bases and J by 4 bases; unmatched bases: 12. Germline-derived CDR1 and CDR2 are MRHNA and SNTAGT. CDR3 loop: CATRPTSGPYNEQFF. CDR3 coding DNA: TGTGCCACCCGCCCAACTAGCGGACCTTACAATGAGCAGTTCTTC.

The V call is TRBV7-2, the J call TRBJ1-2; TRBD1 agrees at 7 bases. The V and J ends lost 1 base and 5 bases, in that order; junction bases with no gene match: 16. This CDR3 region has 18 residues. Germline CDR1 SGHTA, CDR2 FQGNSA. The CDR3 loop reads CASSLDARTGVLVYGYTF. Written as DNA, the CDR3 is TGTGCCAGCAGCTTAGATGCGAGGACAGGAGTACTTGTATATGGCTACACCTTC.

The chain has TRBV5-6 and TRBJ2-7; weak D call: TRBD1 (5 bases). The CDR3 has 14 residues. V was cut by 1 base and J by 4 bases, with 12 bases left in between. Germline CDR1 SGHDT, CDR2 YYEEEE. The CDR3 is CASSLPRAGYEQYF. CDR3 sequence (DNA): TGTGCCAGCAGCTTGCCCAGGGCAGGTTACGAGCAGTACTTC.

The rearrangement uses TRBV23-1 and TRBJ2-3; D perhaps matches TRBD1 (6 bases). TRBV23-1 carries the ORF label, with uncertain function. The V end lost 8 bases, the J end lost 6 bases, and 12 bases lay between the germline ends. This CDR3 has 12 residues. The CDR3 region is CASPTGYDTQYF. The CDR3 region has the DNA TGCGCCAGCCCGACAGGCTACGATACGCAGTATTTT.

The chain combines TRBV20-1 with TRBJ1-2; D unclear. Germline CDR1 DFQATT, CDR2 SNEGSKA (reference sequence). CDR3 size: 14 residues. Deletions cut 3 bases from V and 6 bases from J, with 17 bases between. The CDR3 loop reads CSASRAEAIDGYTF. The CDR3 DNA sequence: TGCAGTGCTAGTAGGGCGGAGGCCATTGATGGCTACACCTTC.

The CDR3 sequence: CASSRPGSGGYTGELFF. CDR3 in DNA: TGTGCCAGCAGTCGACCCGGGAGCGGGGGGTACACCGGGGAGCTGTTTTTT. The rearrangement uses TRBV27 and TRBJ2-2, with 9 bases matching TRBD2. Germline V gene data show CDR1 as MNHEY and CDR2 as SMNVEV (reference sequence). The CDR3 spans 17 residues. Germline trimming cut 5 bases from V and 3 bases from J; bases unmatched to any gene: 10.

V usage is TRBV30 and J usage is TRBJ1-3, with 7 positions matching TRBD1. V was pared by 6 bases and J by 0 bases, with 8 bases of the junction left unmatched. The germline gives CDR1 GTSNPN, CDR2 SVGIG (reference sequence). The CDR3 is 15 residues long. CDR3 protein: CACNLGTVSGNTIYF. In DNA, the CDR3 is TGTGCCTGCAACCTCGGGACAGTCTCTGGAAACACCATATATTTT. Complete variable domain (other parts from reference TRBV30 and TRBJ1-3): SQTIHQWPATLVQPVGSPLSLECTVEGTSNPNLYWYRQAAGRGLQLLFYSVGIGQISSEVPQNLSASRPQDRQFILSSKKLLLSDSGFYLCACNLGTVSGNTIYFGEGSWLTVV.

Worth noting for this clone: Within the sample, other DNA sequences also encode this same CDR3. The chain employs TRBV7-2 and TRBJ2-7; D perhaps matches TRBD2 (6 bases). V lost 1 base and J lost 2, with 9 bases in between. Looked up from germline, CDR1 is SGHTA and CDR2 is FQGNSA. CDR3 length equals 14 residues. The CDR3 coding sequence is TGTGCCAGCAGCTTAGTAGGAGGGACCTACGAGCAGTACTTC. Encoded protein: CASSLVGGTYEQYF.

The chain has TRBV4-1 and TRBJ2-3, with D hard to call. Germline CDR1 is MGHRA and CDR2 is YSYEKL. The CDR3 is 14 amino acids. The germline V and J ends were trimmed by 4 bases and 0 bases, with 8 bases remaining between them. The CDR3 DNA reads as TGCGCCAGCAGCCCCGCGTCCAGCACAGATACGCAGTATTTT. This sequence encodes CASSPASSTDTQYF.

The rearrangement joins TRBV6-5 to TRBJ1-2, with TRBD1 matching over 7 bases. The CDR3 is 11 amino acids. Germline CDR1 reads MNHEY; CDR2 reads SVGAGI. The junction had 7 bases not matched to a gene; V was cut back by 7 bases and J by 11 bases. In nucleotides, the CDR3 is TGTGCCAGCACCGGAGGACAGGAGTACACCTTC. This gives the protein CASTGGQEYTF.